A selection of T cell receptor beta chains follows, all from one sample in a study of cytomegalovirus exposure and HLA in healthy donors. Data came from immunoSEQ multiplex PCR; TCRdb stores just in-frame clones and leaves some out. Of 95,000 to 150,000 clones listed, around three quarters are singletons. The source material was PBMCs. All receptors come from a woman in her forties in good health and CMV-seropositive. CDR3s include the opening cysteine and the closing phenylalanine or tryptophan. Fields, in order: V gene, D gene, J gene, CDR3 length, clone size, CDR3 protein, CDR3 DNA. D genes are given only for firm matches. Part of the rows lack a size; the others show once, few, many or a class for expanded clones.

TRBV19	TRBD1	TRBJ1-5	20	once	CASSPRPGTGQAYSNQPQHF	TGTGCCAGTAGTCCACGTCCCGGGACAGGGCAGGCTTATAGCAATCAGCCCCAGCATTTT
TRBV4-1	TRBD2	TRBJ2-1	15	-	CASRLGLAGYNEQFF	TGCGCCAGCAGACTAGGACTAGCGGGGTACAATGAGCAGTTCTTC
TRBV9	TRBD2	TRBJ2-7	17	-	CASSATSGSRDSYEQYF	TGTGCCAGCAGCGCGACTAGCGGGAGCCGCGACTCCTACGAGCAGTACTTC
TRBV6-5	TRBD1	TRBJ1-2	14	-	CASSWGQGNYGYTF	TGTGCCAGCAGTTGGGGACAGGGGAATTATGGCTACACCTTC
TRBV6-1	-	TRBJ2-5	15	-	CASSELGAFGETQYF	TGTGCCAGCAGTGAATTGGGGGCATTCGGAGAGACCCAGTACTTC
TRBV4-1	TRBD2	TRBJ2-1	16	-	CASSQDFTSGNNEQFF	TGCGCCAGCAGCCAGGATTTCACTAGCGGGAACAATGAGCAGTTCTTC
TRBV10-1	-	TRBJ2-5	14	-	CASSESRDWETQYF	TGCGCCAGCAGTGAGTCCAGGGACTGGGAGACCCAGTACTTC
TRBV25-1	-	TRBJ2-1	15	few	CASSDPGYSYNEQFF	TGTGCCAGCAGTGACCCGGGTTACTCCTACAATGAGCAGTTCTTC
TRBV2	TRBD2	TRBJ2-1	17	-	CASSEVGSGGIYNEQFF	TGTGCCAGCAGTGAAGTGGGTAGCGGGGGGATTTACAATGAGCAGTTCTTC
TRBV11-1	-	TRBJ2-1	12	-	CASSRGQNEQFF	TGTGCCAGCAGCCGCGGACAGAATGAGCAGTTCTTC
TRBV7-9	TRBD2	TRBJ2-1	18	-	CASSYTSPGLAGSNEQFF	TGTGCCAGCAGCTACACTTCCCCCGGGCTAGCGGGATCCAATGAGCAGTTCTTC
TRBV19	TRBD1	TRBJ2-7	15	-	CASSISSGQGYEQYF	TGTGCCAGTAGTATCTCATCGGGACAGGGCTACGAGCAGTACTTC
TRBV6-5	-	TRBJ2-6	15	-	CASSYGHSGANVLTF	TGTGCCAGCAGTTACGGCCACTCTGGGGCCAACGTCCTGACTTTC
TRBV5-6	TRBD1	TRBJ2-5	14	few	CASSLTGGSETQYF	TGTGCCAGCAGCTTGACAGGGGGCTCCGAGACCCAGTACTTC
TRBV6-5	-	TRBJ2-7	12	-	CASTGVSTEQYF	TGTGCCAGCACCGGGGTTTCGACCGAGCAGTACTTC
TRBV7-2	-	TRBJ2-5	15	-	CASSLDRALAETQYF	TGTGCCAGCAGCTTAGACAGGGCGCTGGCAGAGACCCAGTACTTC
TRBV14	TRBD2	TRBJ2-2	23	-	CASSLIGLAGHLRLHRGTGELFF	TGTGCCAGCAGCCTGATCGGACTAGCGGGGCACCTAAGATTACACCGGGGAACCGGGGAGCTGTTTTTT
TRBV6-1	-	TRBJ1-2	13	-	CASRVQGNYGYTF	TGTGCCAGCAGGGTGCAGGGAAACTATGGCTACACCTTC
TRBV5-1	TRBD2	TRBJ2-3	18	once	CASSLVASGRAGGDTQYF	TGCGCCAGCAGCTTGGTGGCTAGCGGGAGGGCCGGCGGTGATACGCAGTATTTT
TRBV7-9	TRBD2	TRBJ2-3	16	-	CASSLGLAGTADTQYF	TGTGCCAGCAGCTTAGGACTAGCGGGGACCGCAGATACGCAGTATTTT
TRBV5-1	-	TRBJ2-5	16	-	CASSLGQGNIKETQYF	TGCGCCAGCAGCTTGGGGCAGGGTAACATCAAAGAGACCCAGTACTTC
TRBV5-1	-	TRBJ1-1	14	-	CASSLGAGAVEAFF	TGCGCCAGCAGCTTGGGGGCAGGGGCTGTTGAAGCTTTCTTT
TRBV9	-	TRBJ2-1	13	-	CASSVDGDNEQFF	TGTGCCAGCAGCGTAGACGGGGACAATGAGCAGTTCTTC
TRBV5-1	TRBD1	TRBJ1-1	14	few	CASRGQGMNTEAFF	TGCGCCAGCAGGGGACAGGGGATGAACACTGAAGCTTTCTTT
TRBV6-1	TRBD1	TRBJ2-5	14	-	CASSPGQGAGEQYF	TGTGCCAGCAGCCCGGGACAGGGGGCGGGTGAGCAGTACTTC
TRBV19	TRBD2	TRBJ2-7	15	-	CASSIYAGGDYEQYF	TGTGCCAGTAGTATATACGCGGGAGGTGACTACGAGCAGTACTTC
TRBV5-4	-	TRBJ1-2	13	-	CASSLGQGPGYTF	TGTGCCAGCAGCTTGGGGCAGGGGCCTGGCTACACCTTC
TRBV19	TRBD1	TRBJ1-2	15	-	CASTTDRENNYGYTF	TGTGCCAGTACTACGGACAGGGAGAATAACTATGGCTACACCTTC
TRBV11-2	-	TRBJ1-2	13	-	CASRPDTDYGYTF	TGTGCCAGCAGACCCGACACAGACTATGGCTACACCTTC
TRBV4-2	-	TRBJ2-3	16	-	CASSPTLPESTDTQYF	TGTGCCAGCAGCCCTACTTTGCCCGAGAGCACAGATACGCAGTATTTT
TRBV30	-	TRBJ1-1	13	-	CAWSVRENTEAFF	TGTGCCTGGAGTGTAAGGGAGAATACTGAAGCTTTCTTT
TRBV19	TRBD1	TRBJ1-5	15	-	CASSRGGQGGQPQHF	TGTGCCAGTAGTAGGGGGGGACAGGGAGGACAGCCCCAGCATTTT
TRBV10-2	TRBD1	TRBJ1-1	12	-	CASTEGGAPAFF	TGCGCCAGTACGGAAGGGGGCGCCCCGGCTTTCTTT
TRBV19	-	TRBJ1-5	18	-	CASTPPGRAGLGNQPQHF	TGTGCCAGTACCCCGCCCGGCAGGGCAGGGTTGGGCAATCAGCCCCAGCATTTT
TRBV6-1	-	TRBJ1-5	13	-	CASSDGVDQPQHF	TGTGCCAGCAGTGACGGTGTGGATCAGCCCCAGCATTTT
TRBV7-2	TRBD1	TRBJ1-5	13	-	CASRQGFNQPQHF	TGTGCCAGCAGACAGGGGTTCAATCAGCCCCAGCATTTT
TRBV4-2	-	TRBJ1-4	18	few	CASSQGQGLVATNEKLFF	TGTGCCAGCAGCCAAGGGCAGGGGCTAGTTGCAACTAATGAAAAACTGTTTTTT
TRBV7-8	-	TRBJ2-4	16	-	CASSLGGRLAKNIQYF	TGTGCCAGCAGCTTAGGGGGGAGGCTGGCCAAAAACATTCAGTACTTC
TRBV7-9	TRBD2	TRBJ2-2	16	-	CASSLSGGGNTGELFF	TGTGCCAGCAGCTTATCCGGGGGGGGTAACACCGGGGAGCTGTTTTTT
TRBV6-1	TRBD1	TRBJ1-2	13	once	CASSDRDRTGYTF	TGTGCCAGCAGCGACCGGGACAGAACCGGCTACACCTTC
TRBV19	-	TRBJ1-2	14	-	CASDRQGTNYGYTF	TGTGCCAGTGACCGGCAGGGGACTAACTATGGCTACACCTTC
TRBV19	TRBD1	TRBJ2-3	16	-	CASSPLGQGGTDTQYF	TGTGCCAGTAGCCCCCTGGGACAGGGGGGCACAGATACGCAGTATTTT
TRBV19	-	TRBJ2-1	15	once	CASSIGPSSYNEQFF	TGTGCCAGTAGTATCGGTCCTTCCTCCTACAATGAGCAGTTCTTC
TRBV5-1	-	TRBJ1-1	14	-	CASSLEEANTEAFF	TGCGCCAGCAGCTTGGAAGAGGCGAACACTGAAGCTTTCTTT
TRBV7-9	-	TRBJ2-6	15	-	CASTPLSPGQTVLTF	TGTGCCAGCACCCCCCTGAGTCCGGGACAAACCGTCCTGACTTTC
TRBV4-3	-	TRBJ2-5	12	-	CASSLDGETQYF	TGCGCCAGCAGTCTAGATGGGGAGACCCAGTACTTC
TRBV27	-	TRBJ2-5	14	-	CASSFRRGQETQYF	TGTGCCAGCAGTTTCCGACGGGGACAAGAGACCCAGTACTTC
TRBV6-5	-	TRBJ1-1	14	-	CASSYRDSRTEAFF	TGTGCCAGCAGTTACCGGGATTCTAGGACTGAAGCTTTCTTT
TRBV7-9	TRBD2	TRBJ2-7	15	-	CASSPAGPASYEQYF	TGTGCCAGCAGTCCAGCGGGACCGGCGTCCTACGAGCAGTACTTC
TRBV19	TRBD1	TRBJ1-2	15	-	CASNPTGVGGYGYTF	TGTGCCAGTAACCCTACAGGGGTAGGGGGCTATGGCTACACCTTC
TRBV2	-	TRBJ1-5	15	-	CASQGNGLSNQPQHF	TGTGCCAGTCAGGGTAACGGCCTAAGCAATCAGCCCCAGCATTTT
TRBV6-1	TRBD2	TRBJ2-7	14	-	CASSVLAGSYEQYF	TGTGCCAGCAGTGTGTTAGCGGGGTCCTACGAGCAGTACTTC
TRBV6-5	TRBD1	TRBJ1-1	15	-	CASSYSGQANTEAFF	TGTGCCAGCAGTTACTCAGGACAGGCGAACACTGAAGCTTTCTTT